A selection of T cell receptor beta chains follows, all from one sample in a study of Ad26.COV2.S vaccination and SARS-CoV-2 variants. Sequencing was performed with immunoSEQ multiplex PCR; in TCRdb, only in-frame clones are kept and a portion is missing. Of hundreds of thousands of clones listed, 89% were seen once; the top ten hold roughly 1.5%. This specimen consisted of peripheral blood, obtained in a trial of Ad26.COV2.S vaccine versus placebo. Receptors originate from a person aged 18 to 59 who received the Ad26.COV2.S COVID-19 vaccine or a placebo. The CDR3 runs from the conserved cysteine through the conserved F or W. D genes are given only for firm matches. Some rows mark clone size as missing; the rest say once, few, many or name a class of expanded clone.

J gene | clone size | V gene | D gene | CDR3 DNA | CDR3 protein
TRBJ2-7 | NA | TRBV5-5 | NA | TGTGCCAGCAGCACAGGACAGCTTCTCTCCTACGAGCAGTACTTC | CASSTGQLLSYEQYF
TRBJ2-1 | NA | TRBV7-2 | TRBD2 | TGTGCCAGCAGCTTAATCGGGGGGGCCAATGAGCAGTTCTTC | CASSLIGGANEQFF
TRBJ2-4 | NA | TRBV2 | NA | TGTGCCAGCAGTGGTAGAGCCAAAAACATTCAGTACTTC | CASSGRAKNIQYF
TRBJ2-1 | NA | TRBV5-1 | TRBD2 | TGCGCCAGCAGTGTGTGGGAGGGTGAGCAGTTCTTC | CASSVWEGEQFF
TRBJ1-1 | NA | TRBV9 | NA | TGTGCCAGCGGCGGTTTGGGAGTGGGGTACGGCCCCATGAACACTGAAGCTTTCTTT | CASGGLGVGYGPMNTEAFF
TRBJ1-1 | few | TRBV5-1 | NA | TGCGCCAGCAGCTTGCAAGGGGGAGTAGCTTTCTTT | CASSLQGGVAFF
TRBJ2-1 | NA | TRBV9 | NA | TGTGCCAGCAGCGTCTTCCCCGGAGCGGAATCCTACAATGAGCAGTTCTTC | CASSVFPGAESYNEQFF
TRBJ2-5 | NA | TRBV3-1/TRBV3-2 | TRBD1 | TGTGCCAGCAGCCCGACAGGGGTTCAAGAGACCCAGTACTTC | CASSPTGVQETQYF
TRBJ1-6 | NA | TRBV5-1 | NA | TGCGCCAGCAGCTTGGACCCAGCGCCCGCTTCACCCCTCCACTTT | CASSLDPAPASPLHF
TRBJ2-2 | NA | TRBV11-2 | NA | TGTGCCAGCAGCCGCCCGGGAGTACGGGGCGGGGAGCTGTTTTTT | CASSRPGVRGGELFF
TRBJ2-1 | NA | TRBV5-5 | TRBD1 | TGTGCCAGCAGCCCCGGGACAGGCATCAATGAGCAGTTCTTC | CASSPGTGINEQFF
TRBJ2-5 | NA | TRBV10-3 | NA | TGTGCCATCAGTGAGTCAATAGAGACCCAGTACTTC | CAISESIETQYF
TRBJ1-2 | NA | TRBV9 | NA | TGTGCCAGCAGTGGGGCTGTTCCTCTCTATGGCTACACCTTC | CASSGAVPLYGYTF
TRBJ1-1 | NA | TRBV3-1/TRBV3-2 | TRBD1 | TGTGCCAGCAGCCAATTGAGACAGGGGAACACTGAAGCTTTCTTT | CASSQLRQGNTEAFF
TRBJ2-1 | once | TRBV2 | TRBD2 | TGTGCCAGCATGTTGGGACTAGCGGGACCCTACAATGAGCAGTTCTTC | CASMLGLAGPYNEQFF
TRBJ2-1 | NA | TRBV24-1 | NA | TGTGCCACCAGTGATTCAACCCCGCCGGAGCAGTTCTTC | CATSDSTPPEQFF
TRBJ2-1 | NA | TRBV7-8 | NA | TGTGCCAGCAGCTTAGGGACTATCCAAAACAATGAGCAGTTCTTC | CASSLGTIQNNEQFF
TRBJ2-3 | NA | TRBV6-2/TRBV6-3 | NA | TGTGCCAGCAGCACCTTCGGAGGGATCATCACAGATACGCAGTATTTT | CASSTFGGIITDTQYF
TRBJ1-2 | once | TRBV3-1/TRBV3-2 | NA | TGTGCCAGCAGCCAAGATCTCACAAGTGGCTACACCTTC | CASSQDLTSGYTF
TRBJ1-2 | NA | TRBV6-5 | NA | TGTGCCAGCAGTTACTCGTGGAAGTTTGGCTACACCTTC | CASSYSWKFGYTF
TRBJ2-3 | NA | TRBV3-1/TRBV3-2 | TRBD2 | TGTGCCAGCAGCCAAGATGGGACTAGCGGGAGGGCTAGCACAGATACGCAGTATTTT | CASSQDGTSGRASTDTQYF
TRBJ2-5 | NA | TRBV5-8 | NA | TGTGCCAGCAGCTTTGGTATAGTCCGGAATTCGGAGACCCAGTACTTC | CASSFGIVRNSETQYF
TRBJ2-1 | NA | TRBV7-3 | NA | TGTGCCAGCAGCTTAAACAGGGAAATGCGGCAGTTCTTC | CASSLNREMRQFF
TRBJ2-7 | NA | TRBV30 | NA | TGTGCCTGGTCCGGTCTCTACGAGCAGTACTTC | CAWSGLYEQYF
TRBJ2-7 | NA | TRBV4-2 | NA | TGTGCCAGCAGCCAAGAAGTATGGGGGGCAGGCTACGAGCAGTACTTC | CASSQEVWGAGYEQYF
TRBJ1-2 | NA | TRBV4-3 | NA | TGCGCCAGCAGCCACTATCCGGGGGGCGCAGGCTATGGCTACACCTTC | CASSHYPGGAGYGYTF
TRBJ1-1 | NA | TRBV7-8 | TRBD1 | TGTGCCAGCAGGCCCGACGGGACAGGGGGCGAAGCTTTCTTT | CASRPDGTGGEAFF
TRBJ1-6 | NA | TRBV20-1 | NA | TGCAGTGCTAGTTCTGGGGGCGGCTCACCCCTCCACTTT | CSASSGGGSPLHF
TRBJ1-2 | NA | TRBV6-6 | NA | TGTGCCAGCAGATCAACAGGGATGGGCTACACCTTC | CASRSTGMGYTF
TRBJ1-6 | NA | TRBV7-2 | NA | TGTGCCAGCAGCATGGGGTATTCCTATAATTCACCCCTCCACTTT | CASSMGYSYNSPLHF
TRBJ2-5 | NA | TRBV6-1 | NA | TGTGCCAGCAGTGATTTTTTCGGGATTCAAGAGACCCAGTACTTC | CASSDFFGIQETQYF
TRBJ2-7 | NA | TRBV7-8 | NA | TGTGCCAGCAGCTTAAGTACTGGGTCAACCTACGAGCAGTACTTC | CASSLSTGSTYEQYF
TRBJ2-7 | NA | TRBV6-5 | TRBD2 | TGTGCCAGCAGTCCTAGCGGGGTCTACGAGCAGTACTTC | CASSPSGVYEQYF
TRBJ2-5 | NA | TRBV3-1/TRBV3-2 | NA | TGTGCCAGCAGCCTAGAAGAGACCCAGTACTTC | CASSLEETQYF
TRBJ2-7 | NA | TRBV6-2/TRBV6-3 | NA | TGTGCCAGCAGTTACGGACAGACCTACGAGCAGTACTTC | CASSYGQTYEQYF
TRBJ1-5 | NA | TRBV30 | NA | TGTGCCTGGAGCGTTCCGGGGGGCGGGCAGCCCCAGCATTTT | CAWSVPGGGQPQHF
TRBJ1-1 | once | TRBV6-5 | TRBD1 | TGTGCCAGCAGTTACGGACAGGGCCTAAACACTGAAGCTTTCTTT | CASSYGQGLNTEAFF
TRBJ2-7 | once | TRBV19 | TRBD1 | TGTGCCAGTAGTCCTCGGACAGGGACCTACGAGCAGTACTTC | CASSPRTGTYEQYF
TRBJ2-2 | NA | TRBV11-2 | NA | TGTGCCAGCAGCTGGGTCGCGGCGAACACCGGGGAGCTGTTTTTT | CASSWVAANTGELFF
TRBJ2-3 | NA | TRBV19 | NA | TGTGCCAGTACCCCCGCAGGGCGGGGTGGGACAGATACGCAGTATTTT | CASTPAGRGGTDTQYF